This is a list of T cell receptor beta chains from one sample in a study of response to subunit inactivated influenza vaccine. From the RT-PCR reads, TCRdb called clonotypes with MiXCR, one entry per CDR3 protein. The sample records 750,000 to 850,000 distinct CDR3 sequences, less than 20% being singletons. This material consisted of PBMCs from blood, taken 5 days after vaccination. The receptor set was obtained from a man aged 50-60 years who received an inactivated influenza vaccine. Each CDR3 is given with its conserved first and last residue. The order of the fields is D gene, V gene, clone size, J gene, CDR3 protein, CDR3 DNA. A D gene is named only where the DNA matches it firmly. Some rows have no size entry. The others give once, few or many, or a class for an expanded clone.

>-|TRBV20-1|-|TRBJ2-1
CSARVPRNEQFF
TGCAGTGCTAGAGTTCCGCGGAATGAGCAGTTCTTC
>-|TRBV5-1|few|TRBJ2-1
CASSLYPGSSYNEQFF
TGCGCCAGCAGCTTGTACCCAGGGAGCTCCTACAATGAGCAGTTCTTC
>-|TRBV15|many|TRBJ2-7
CATSRGGSSSYEQYF
TGTGCCACCAGCAGAGGCGGCTCTAGCTCCTACGAGCAGTACTTC
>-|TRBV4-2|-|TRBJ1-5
CASSQDWNSNQPQHF
TGTGCCAGCAGCCAAGATTGGAACAGCAATCAGCCCCAGCATTTT
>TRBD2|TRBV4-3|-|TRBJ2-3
CASSHPPASGGSDTQYF
TGCGCCAGCAGCCACCCCCCGGCTAGCGGGGGCTCAGATACGCAGTATTTT
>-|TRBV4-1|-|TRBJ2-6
CASSQGTAFGANVLTF
TGCGCCAGCAGCCAAGGGACGGCTTTTGGGGCCAACGTCCTGACTTTC
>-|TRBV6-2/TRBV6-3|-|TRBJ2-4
CASSYSNRNIQYF
TGTGCCAGCAGTTACTCAAACCGAAACATTCAGTACTTC
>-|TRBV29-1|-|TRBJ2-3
CSVEVGTDTQYF
TGCAGCGTTGAAGTGGGCACAGATACGCAGTATTTT
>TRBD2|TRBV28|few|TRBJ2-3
CASSRGSGSTDTQYF
TGTGCCAGCAGCCGGGGTAGCGGGAGCACAGATACGCAGTATTTT
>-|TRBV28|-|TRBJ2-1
CASSFTNPLGHEQFF
TGTGCCAGCAGTTTCACAAATCCCTTAGGGCATGAGCAGTTCTTC
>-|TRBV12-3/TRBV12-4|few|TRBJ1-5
CASSLSGTRYSNQPQHF
TGTGCCAGCAGTTTATCCGGGACAAGGTATAGCAATCAGCCCCAGCATTTT
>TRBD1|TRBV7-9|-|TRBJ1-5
CASSGQGDSNQPQHF
TGTGCCAGCAGCGGGCAGGGGGATAGCAATCAGCCCCAGCATTTT
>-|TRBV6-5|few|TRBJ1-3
CASSSLGNTIYF
TGTGCCAGCAGTTCTCTGGGAAACACCATATATTTT
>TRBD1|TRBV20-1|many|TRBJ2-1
CSARDPPGTGINEQFF
TGCAGTGCTAGAGATCCCCCCGGGACAGGGATTAATGAGCAGTTCTTC
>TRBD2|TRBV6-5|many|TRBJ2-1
CASSYTTSGGYNEQFF
TGTGCCAGCAGTTACACGACTAGCGGGGGATACAATGAGCAGTTCTTC
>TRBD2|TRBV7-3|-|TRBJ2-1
CASLQSASGRYYNEQFF
TGTGCCAGCCTGCAATCGGCTAGCGGGCGCTACTACAATGAGCAGTTCTTC
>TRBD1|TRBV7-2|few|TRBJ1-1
CASSAFTGGTEAFF
TGTGCCAGCAGCGCATTTACAGGGGGCACTGAAGCTTTCTTT
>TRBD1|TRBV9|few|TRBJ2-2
CASSGTGGAAGELFF
TGTGCCAGCAGCGGTACAGGGGGCGCGGCCGGGGAGCTGTTTTTT
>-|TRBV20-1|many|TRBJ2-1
CSASVQIGVNEQFF
TGCAGTGCTAGCGTACAGATAGGTGTCAATGAGCAGTTCTTC
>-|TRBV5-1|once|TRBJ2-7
CASSRQAGTPREQYF
TGCGCCAGCAGCAGACAAGCCGGGACCCCAAGAGAGCAGTACTTC
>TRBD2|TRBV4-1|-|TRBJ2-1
CASSRGGGIYNEQFF
TGCGCCAGCAGCCGCGGGGGGGGGATTTACAATGAGCAGTTCTTC
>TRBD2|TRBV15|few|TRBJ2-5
CATSSGGLAGNQETQYF
TGTGCCACCAGTTCTGGTGGGCTAGCGGGAAACCAAGAGACCCAGTACTTC
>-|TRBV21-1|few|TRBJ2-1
CASSKDRGQVTYNEQFF
TGTGCCAGCAGCAAAGACAGGGGGCAAGTGACCTACAATGAGCAGTTCTTC
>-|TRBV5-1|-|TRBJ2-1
CASTPGQGYNEQFF
TGCGCCAGCACCCCGGGCCAGGGGTACAATGAGCAGTTCTTC
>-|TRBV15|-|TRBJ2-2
CATSISRLGELFF
TGTGCCACCAGCATTTCTCGACTTGGGGAGCTGTTTTTT
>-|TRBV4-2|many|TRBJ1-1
CASSQAFLGNTEAFF
TGTGCCAGCAGCCAAGCTTTTTTAGGTAACACTGAAGCTTTCTTT
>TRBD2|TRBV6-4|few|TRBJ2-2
CASSAEAGGGTGELFF
TGTGCCAGCAGTGCCGAAGCGGGAGGGGGCACCGGGGAGCTGTTTTTT
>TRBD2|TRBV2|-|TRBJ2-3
CASRFSGSGTDTQYF
TGTGCCAGCAGATTTAGCGGGAGTGGCACAGATACGCAGTATTTT
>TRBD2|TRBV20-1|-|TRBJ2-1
CSAEPGLAAKSSYNEQFF
TGCAGTGCTGAACCGGGACTAGCGGCAAAAAGCTCCTACAATGAGCAGTTCTTC